This T cell receptor beta chain was captured by sequencing in a study of blood T cell repertoires in COVID-19 (TCRdb year 2020). Regarding the complete study: Collaborator samples came from the United States, Italy and Spain and covered acute and convalescent phases of COVID-19. The material from the prospective study consisted of cDNA or gDNA derived from T cells, B-cell-depleted T cells, or PBMCs. The dataset comprised deeply sampled blood TCRbeta repertoires from subjects exposed to, actively infected with, or recovered from COVID-19. The repertoires were released in a freely available public database meant as a resource for research on the immune response to SARS-CoV-2. Samples were obtained from the ongoing ImmuneRACE study (first 160 participants) and from roughly 1,300 subjects provided by 6 global collaborators. Nearly every sample came with metadata listing a de-identified subject ID, COVID-19 status, age in years and sex. HLA class I and class II types, where available, came from metadata supplied by the sample provider rather than from assay-based typing. What the study reported, not specific to this receptor: The quantity of clinical and demographic metadata differed by source and by participant and was supplied without curation.

With respect to this clone: It has no known antigen specificity. No much larger clone is present one base from it, and per-base qualities are unavailable.

TCRbeta CDR3 regions were amplified from genomic DNA using the immunoSEQ Assay, a bias-controlled multiplex PCR. The original pipeline was this. The number of nucleated cells in each sample was estimated by amplification of reference gene primers within the assay. To quantify the absolute abundance of each unique TCRbeta CDR3 rearrangement, sequence reads were collapsed and filtered. Productive Simpson clonality was computed per sample as the square root of Simpson's diversity index over productive rearrangements. TCRdb limited this immuneACCESS table to in-frame rearrangements with V and J called. A share of clones is missing; checked studies link under half to unresolved V genes, and the rest is unexplained. V, J and clone size are taken as reported in that table, and D and trimming were inferred from the DNA itself. The sample contains about 150,000 clones, around nine tenths of them found a single time. The ten largest clones add up to about 2.9% of the sample.

Whole blood was collected in K2EDTA tubes by collaborating institutions according to the institutions' own protocols. For TCRbeta analysis, collaborators shipped samples as frozen whole blood, isolated PBMCs, or DNA extracted from either of those sample types. V and J are truncated by 5 bases and 1 base respectively, leaving an intervening sequence of 3 bases. The germline V gene encodes CDR1 MDHEN and CDR2 SYDVKM. Counted from cysteine to phenylalanine, this CDR3 has 12 amino acids. Solely the CDR3 DNA is kept, with 36 bases framed from the first base. The receptor's source is a man between 60 and 75 years old with active or convalescent COVID-19. Sequenced material: peripheral blood. This sequence uses TRBV28 and TRBJ1-5; no D gene is confidently identified. At the DNA level, the sequence is TGTGCCAGCAGTCAAAGCAATCAGCCCCAGCATTTT. The encoded protein is CASSQSNQPQHF.